One T cell receptor (beta chain) is described in this entry. As yet, its antigen is unknown. This entry belongs to a study of T cell repertoires in cytomegalovirus infection. For the study at large: Indications of both CMV infection and matching HLA type were provided by public TCR beta signatures.

Study conclusions and caveats: Dominating the ex vivo response were TCR beta clonotypes that were CMV-specific and HLA-C-restricted.

TCRdb reprocessed the reads with MiXCR, giving one entry per CDR3 protein. Among roughly 720,000 distinct CDR3 sequences listed, about 40% were seen once. This CDR3 spans 13 amino acids. Trimming stripped 9 bases from V and 4 bases from J, with 12 bases between. Germline values: CDR1 LNHDA, CDR2 SQIVND (reference sequence). The receptor was derived from a human donor in good health (CMV status not recorded). Some clones in this sample may be carry-over from other donors' samples. This chain uses TRBV19 with TRBJ1-4; D is unresolved. Sequencing was carried out using PBMCs. CDR3 region: CARPKAVNEKLFF. Here the CDR3 DNA reads TGTGCCAGACCTAAGGCTGTTAATGAAAAACTGTTTTTT.